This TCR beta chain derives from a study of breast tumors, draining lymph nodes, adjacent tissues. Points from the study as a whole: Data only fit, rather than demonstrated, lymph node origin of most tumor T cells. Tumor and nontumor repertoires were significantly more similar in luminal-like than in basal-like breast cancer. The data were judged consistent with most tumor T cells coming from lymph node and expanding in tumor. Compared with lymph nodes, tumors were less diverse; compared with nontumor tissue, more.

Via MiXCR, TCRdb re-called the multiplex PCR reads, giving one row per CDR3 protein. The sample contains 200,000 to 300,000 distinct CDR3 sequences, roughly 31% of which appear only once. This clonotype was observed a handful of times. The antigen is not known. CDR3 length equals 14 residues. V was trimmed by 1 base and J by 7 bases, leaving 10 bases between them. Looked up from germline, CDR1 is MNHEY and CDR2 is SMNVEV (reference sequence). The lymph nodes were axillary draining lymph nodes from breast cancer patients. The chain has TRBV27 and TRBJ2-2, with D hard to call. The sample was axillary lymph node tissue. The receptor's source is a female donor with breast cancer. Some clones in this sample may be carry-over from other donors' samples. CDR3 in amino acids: CASSLWLVGGELFF. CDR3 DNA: TGTGCCAGCAGTTTATGGCTAGTCGGCGGGGAGCTGTTTTTT.